The 25 T cell receptor beta chains listed next were all sequenced from one sample in a study of response to subunit inactivated influenza vaccine. TCRdb itself ran the RT-PCR reads through MiXCR, one entry per CDR3 protein. The sample contains hundreds of thousands of distinct CDR3 sequences, around 14% of which appear only once. The sample consisted of PBMCs from blood, taken roughly 13 days after vaccination. These receptors all stem from a man between 45 and 60 years old who received an inactivated influenza vaccine.

V gene TRBV14 combines with J gene TRBJ2-5; TRBD2 agrees at 14 bases. Germline V gives CDR1 SGHDN, CDR2 FVKESK. The CDR3 sequence is 16 residues long. V lost 6 bases and J lost 6; bases outside the gene matches: 9. In DNA form, the CDR3 reads TGTGCCAGCAGTTTGGGGGGGACTAGCGGGAGTCAGACCCAGTACTTC. Protein product: CASSLGGTSGSQTQYF.

The chain couples TRBV7-2 to TRBJ2-7; D is possibly TRBD2 (6 bases). Germline V gene data show CDR1 as SGHTA and CDR2 as FQGNSA. Trimming removed 6 bases at V and 4 bases at J, with 16 bases between. The length of the CDR3 is 14 residues. The CDR3 nucleotides read TGTGCCAGCAGTAGAGGCGTAGCGGATTACGAGCAGTACTTC. It translates to CASSRGVADYEQYF.

The chain couples TRBV18 to TRBJ2-1; 11 positions match TRBD2. This CDR3 has 16 residues. Germline-derived CDR1 and CDR2 are KGHSH and LQKENI. Losses at the gene ends were 0 bases for V and 9 bases for J; bases not matched to a gene: 7. The DNA for the CDR3 is TGTGCCAGCTCACCACCGAATAGCGGGGGGGCAAGTGAGCAGTTCTTC. Translating it yields CASSPPNSGGASEQFF. The variable domain in full, with the rest retrieved from reference TRBV18 and TRBJ2-1, is NAGVMQNPRHLVRRRGQEARLRCSPMKGHSHVYWYRQLPEEGLKFMVYLQKENIIDESGMPKERFSAEFPKEGPSILRIQQVVRGDSAAYFCASSPPNSGGASEQFFGPGTRLTVL.

The chain has TRBV5-5 and TRBJ2-7, with 13 bases matching TRBD2. Germline CDR1 reads SGHKS; CDR2 reads YYEKEE (reference sequence). The V gene end was trimmed by 3 bases and the J gene end by 1 base; junction bases not matched to a gene: 4. The CDR3 consists of 16 residues. CDR3 protein: CASSSGTSGASYEQYF. Written as DNA, the CDR3 is TGTGCCAGCAGCTCCGGGACTAGCGGGGCATCCTACGAGCAGTACTTC. The variable domain in full, completed from reference TRBV5-5 and TRBJ2-7, reads DAGVTQSPTHLIKTRGQQVTLRCSPISGHKSVSWYQQVLGQGPQFIFQYYEKEERGRGNFPDRFSARQFPNYSSELNVNALLLGDSALYLCASSSGTSGASYEQYFGPGTRLTVT.

The rearrangement joins TRBV4-3 to TRBJ2-2, with D perhaps TRBD1 or TRBD2 (7 bases each). This CDR3 contains 17 residues. V was shortened by 0 bases and J by 4 bases, with 15 bases between the two germline ends. Germline V gene sequence: CDR1 LGHNA, CDR2 YSLEER. CDR3 sequence: CASSQEGTAGITGELFF. For the CDR3, the DNA is TGCGCCAGCAGCCAAGAAGGGACAGCGGGGATCACCGGGGAGCTGTTTTTT.

This clonotype was counted ten times or more. The rearrangement joins TRBV11-2 to TRBJ2-5, with a possible D match to TRBD2 (6 bases). Germline assignment: CDR1 SGHAT and CDR2 FQNNGV. This CDR3 region has 15 residues. The V end was cut by 2 bases, the J end by 0 bases, with 10 bases between. CDR3 coding DNA: TGTGCCAGCAGCTTAATTTGGGGGGACCAAGAGACCCAGTACTTC. It yields the protein CASSLIWGDQETQYF.

A few counts support this clonotype. The chain couples TRBV12-3 or TRBV12-4 to TRBJ1-5; 9 bases agree with TRBD1. The CDR3 loop spans 14 amino acids. Trimming removed 3 bases from V and 6 bases from J; junction bases left unmatched: 3. The CDR3 reads CASSLGQGLQPQHF. CDR3 DNA: TGTGCCAGCAGTTTGGGACAGGGACTTCAGCCCCAGCATTTT.

This clonotype was seen a handful of times. This chain links TRBV28 with TRBJ1-1; 11 nucleotides align to TRBD1. The junction had 4 bases not matched to a gene; V was cut back by 3 bases and J by 4 bases. The CDR3 runs 15 residues. In germline, CDR1 is MDHEN, CDR2 SYDVKM. The CDR3 bases are TGTGCCAGCAGTTTGGGGACAGGGGGACGCACTGAAGCTTTCTTT. This sequence encodes CASSLGTGGRTEAFF. Full variable domain (missing parts from reference TRBV28 and TRBJ1-1): DVKVTQSSRYLVKRTGEKVFLECVQDMDHENMFWYRQDPGLGLRLIYFSYDVKMKEKGDIPEGYSVSREKKERFSLILESASTNQTSMYLCASSLGTGGRTEAFFGQGTRLTVV.

This chain connects TRBV12-5 to TRBJ1-1; TRBD1 matches at 9 bases. This CDR3 region has 15 residues. CDR1 and CDR2 (germline): LGHNT, FRNRAP. With V trimmed by 4 bases and J by 0 bases, 3 bases remained unmatched. Here the CDR3 DNA reads TGTGCTAGTGGTTGGGGGACAGGGTTGAACACTGAAGCTTTCTTT. Translation: CASGWGTGLNTEAFF.

This clonotype came up a few times. The chain has TRBV20-1 and TRBJ2-5; TRBD2 agrees at 8 bases. V gave up 4 bases and J gave up 1 base; unmatched junction bases: 5. This CDR3 contains 14 residues. CDR1 and CDR2 (germline): DFQATT, SNEGSKA (reference sequence). DNA for the CDR3: TGCAGTGCTATTAGCGGGACCCGCCAAGAGACCCAGTACTTC. It specifies CSAISGTRQETQYF.

The genes are TRBV15 and TRBJ2-6; D is unresolved. Trimming removed 1 base at V and 0 bases at J, with 4 bases between. Germline CDR1 reads LNHNV; CDR2 reads YYDKDF (reference sequence). This CDR3 spans 15 amino acids. CDR3 in amino acids: CATSRGASGANVLTF. The DNA for the CDR3 is TGTGCCACCAGCAGAGGCGCCTCTGGGGCCAACGTCCTGACTTTC.

A remark on this clonotype: At one end the junction does not follow the germline gene, possibly because of a read error. The rearrangement uses TRBV20-1 and TRBJ2-5; TRBD2 matches 7 bases. There are 12 residues in the CDR3. Germline CDR1 reads DFQATT; CDR2 reads SNEGSKA (reference sequence). The CDR3 is CSASIVRETQSF. The CDR3 DNA follows: TGCAGTGCTAGTATCGTGCGGGAGACCCAGTCCTTC.

The chain has TRBV5-1 and TRBJ2-1, with a possible D match to TRBD1 (5 bases). The germline gives CDR1 SGHRS, CDR2 YFSETQ. Trimming pared 4 bases from V and 0 bases from J, leaving 8 bases between. The CDR3 length is 14 residues. CDR3 in amino acids: CASSETVSYNEQFF. CDR3 in DNA: TGCGCCAGCAGCGAGACAGTCTCCTACAATGAGCAGTTCTTC.

A few counts support this clonotype. The chain is built from TRBV7-8 and TRBJ1-6, with 9 positions matching TRBD1. Per the germline V gene, CDR1 is SGHVS and CDR2 is FQNEAQ. CDR3 length: 15 amino acids. The V segment lost 4 bases and the J segment 7 bases; nucleotides outside the gene matches: 5. This CDR3 is CASSWDRAGNSPLHF. The CDR3 DNA is TGTGCCAGCAGCTGGGACAGGGCGGGCAATTCACCCCTCCACTTT.

This clonotype was seen only a few times. The chain employs TRBV3-1 and TRBJ2-3; TRBD2 matches at 8 bases. This CDR3 region has 15 residues. Unmatched junction bases numbered 7, after V lost 0 bases and J lost 8 bases. CDR1 LGHDT and CDR2 YNNKEL come from the germline V gene (reference sequence). The CDR3 here is CASSQDPGGTSTQYF. CDR3 coding DNA: TGTGCCAGCAGCCAAGATCCCGGGGGGACTAGTACGCAGTATTTT.

In its sample, this clonotype was seen a few times. The chain uses TRBV29-1 and TRBJ2-2; TRBD2 matches at 9 bases. V lost 4 bases and J lost 4; bases outside the gene matches: 7. The germline gives CDR1 SQVTM, CDR2 ANQGSEA. The CDR3 is 15 residues long. This CDR3 is CSVVSSGVITGELFF. The CDR3 DNA reads TGCAGCGTTGTGTCTAGCGGGGTAATCACCGGGGAGCTGTTTTTT.

This clonotype came up a few times. This chain uses TRBV12-3 or TRBV12-4 with TRBJ1-1; 10 nucleotides match TRBD1. Trimming cost V 2 bases and J 7 bases; bases outside gene matches: 7. The CDR3 covers 15 residues. The DNA of the CDR3 is TGTGCCAGCAGTTTAAGAGGACAGGGGGTCGGTGAAGCTTTCTTT. Amino acid sequence: CASSLRGQGVGEAFF.

This clonotype has more than one count but fewer than ten. J is TRBJ1-1 and V is TRBV4-3, with D possibly matching TRBD1 (6 bases). The CDR3 covers 13 residues. Germline V gene data show CDR1 as LGHNA and CDR2 as YSLEER. V was cut by 2 bases and J by 6 bases, with 10 bases left in between. The CDR3 DNA reads as TGCGCCAGCAGCCAAAAAACAGGGTCTGAAGCTTTCTTT. This gives the protein CASSQKTGSEAFF.

This clonotype occurred a few times. This rearrangement joins TRBV5-1 to TRBJ2-4, with 8 nucleotides matching TRBD1. The CDR3 has 15 amino acids. V lost 0 bases to trimming and J lost 8 bases; unmatched junction nucleotides: 7. Germline V lookup: CDR1 SGHRS, CDR2 YFSETQ. The CDR3 region has the DNA TGCGCCAGCAGCTTGGGACAGGGGATTAGAGACATTCAGTACTTC. The encoded protein is CASSLGQGIRDIQYF.

This clonotype has a handful of counts. The chain carries TRBV20-1 and TRBJ2-3; the match to TRBD1 covers 7 bases. With V trimmed by 6 bases and J by 6 bases, 12 bases remained unmatched. This CDR3 has 14 residues. Germline V gene lookup returns CDR1 DFQATT and CDR2 SNEGSKA (reference sequence). In nucleotides, the CDR3 is TGCAGTGCAACGACAGGGCCCACGTCCGATACGCAGTATTTT. The encoded protein is CSATTGPTSDTQYF.

This clonotype was seen only a few times. The chain uses TRBV20-1 and TRBJ2-7; D is possibly TRBD1 (5 bases). CDR1 and CDR2 from the germline V gene are DFQATT and SNEGSKA (reference sequence). V was shortened by 1 base and J by 2 bases, with 18 bases between the two germline ends. The CDR3 extends over 16 amino acids. The CDR3 bases are TGCAGTGCTAGAGCCCATTCAGGGATGGTAACCTACGAGCAGTACTTC. Amino acid sequence: CSARAHSGMVTYEQYF.

This clonotype occurred a few times. This sequence joins TRBV20-1 and TRBJ2-7; 14 positions agree with TRBD2. The germline V gene has CDR1 DFQATT and CDR2 SNEGSKA (reference sequence). The CDR3 contains 16 residues. The junction had 9 bases not matched to a gene; V was cut back by 4 bases and J by 4 bases. The CDR3 spells CSAKTGTSGSMYEQYF. In nucleotides, the CDR3 is TGCAGTGCTAAAACCGGGACTAGCGGGAGTATGTACGAGCAGTACTTC.

There are a few counts of this clonotype. V and J are TRBV20-1 and TRBJ2-7; 9 nucleotides line up with TRBD1. The CDR3 runs 12 residues. The J segment lost 6 bases and the V segment lost 6 bases, leaving 6 bases of the junction unmatched. Germline CDR1 reads DFQATT; CDR2 reads SNEGSKA (reference sequence). CDR3 loop: CSASRTGVEQYF. The CDR3 nucleotides are TGCAGTGCCAGCCGGACAGGGGTCGAGCAGTACTTC.

V usage is TRBV3-1 and J usage is TRBJ2-3; D might be TRBD1 (5 bases). Trimming removed 4 bases from V and 7 bases from J, with 18 bases in between. Looked up from germline, CDR1 is LGHDT and CDR2 is YNNKEL (reference sequence). The CDR3 has 15 residues. CDR3 coding DNA: TGTGCCAGCAGCCCTATTCCCTCAGGGTATAATACGCAGTATTTT. This translates into CASSPIPSGYNTQYF.

This clonotype appeared a few times. This sequence joins TRBV12-3 or TRBV12-4 and TRBJ1-3, with 8 bases aligning to TRBD1. This CDR3 has 14 residues. The V segment lost 7 bases and the J segment 4 bases; nucleotides outside the gene matches: 6. The CDR3, as DNA: TGTGCCAGCACCGGACAGGGATACGGAAACACCATATATTTT. It translates to CASTGQGYGNTIYF.